The rows below give T cell receptor beta chains drawn from one sample of a study of blood T cells in healthy people across ages. TCRdb re-called the 5' RACE reads with MiXCR, one entry per CDR3 protein. The sample holds 1.6 million or so distinct CDR3 sequences, 34% seen once. Sample: blood. These receptors came from a woman in her thirties in good health. Each CDR3 is given with its conserved first and last residue. Fields, in order: J gene, CDR3 length, V gene, clone size, D gene, CDR3 DNA, CDR3 protein. D genes are given only for firm matches. The size of a clone is reported for some rows only, either as once, few or many, or as a class for expanded clones.

j_call: TRBJ2-5; cdr3_length: 15; v_call: TRBV14; clone_size: NA; d_call: TRBD2; cdr3_nt: TGTGCCAGCAGCCATACGCGGGGGGCCGGGGAGACCCAGTACTTC; cdr3_aa: CASSHTRGAGETQYF
j_call: TRBJ2-7; cdr3_length: 14; v_call: TRBV6-2/TRBV6-3; clone_size: NA; d_call: NA; cdr3_nt: TGTGCCAGCAGTTCCCCCCGGCAGGCCTACGAGCAGTACTTC; cdr3_aa: CASSSPRQAYEQYF
j_call: TRBJ2-5; cdr3_length: 15; v_call: TRBV6-6; clone_size: NA; d_call: TRBD1; cdr3_nt: TGTGCCAGCAGTTACTATTGGGACAGACAAGAGACCCAGTACTTC; cdr3_aa: CASSYYWDRQETQYF
j_call: TRBJ2-7; cdr3_length: 13; v_call: TRBV20-1; clone_size: few; d_call: NA; cdr3_nt: TGCAGTGCTAGGGAGGAGGGTCGCTACGAGCAGTACTTC; cdr3_aa: CSAREEGRYEQYF
j_call: TRBJ2-7; cdr3_length: 13; v_call: TRBV9; clone_size: many; d_call: NA; cdr3_nt: TGTGCCAGCAGGACAGAAAAAACCTACGAGCAGTACTTC; cdr3_aa: CASRTEKTYEQYF
j_call: TRBJ1-1; cdr3_length: 18; v_call: TRBV25-1; clone_size: NA; d_call: NA; cdr3_nt: TGTGCCAGCAGTGAAGAGCAGGGATTTCCGAGGGCGAACACTGAAGCTTTCTTT; cdr3_aa: CASSEEQGFPRANTEAFF
j_call: TRBJ2-3; cdr3_length: 16; v_call: TRBV4-1; clone_size: NA; d_call: NA; cdr3_nt: TGCGCCAGCAGCCCCTGGGGGGAGGGGGGCACAGATACGCAGTATTTT; cdr3_aa: CASSPWGEGGTDTQYF
j_call: TRBJ1-2; cdr3_length: 13; v_call: TRBV14; clone_size: few; d_call: NA; cdr3_nt: TGTGCCAGCAGCCAAGCGGGGGTTAGTGGCTACACCTTC; cdr3_aa: CASSQAGVSGYTF
j_call: TRBJ2-5; cdr3_length: 19; v_call: TRBV20-1; clone_size: NA; d_call: TRBD2; cdr3_nt: TGCAGTGCTAGAGCCAGACTAGCGGGTATTACCCTGATCAGGGAGACCCAGTACTTC; cdr3_aa: CSARARLAGITLIRETQYF
j_call: TRBJ2-1; cdr3_length: 19; v_call: TRBV4-1; clone_size: NA; d_call: TRBD2; cdr3_nt: TGCGCCAGCAGCCAAGATGTAATTAGCGGGGGGCTATCCTACAATGAGCAGTTCTTC; cdr3_aa: CASSQDVISGGLSYNEQFF
j_call: TRBJ2-5; cdr3_length: 14; v_call: TRBV28; clone_size: few; d_call: NA; cdr3_nt: TGTGCCAGCAGTACCTCAACCCCGCGGGAGACCCAGTACTTC; cdr3_aa: CASSTSTPRETQYF
j_call: TRBJ2-1; cdr3_length: 18; v_call: TRBV11-2; clone_size: NA; d_call: TRBD2; cdr3_nt: TGTGCCAGCAGCTTGACCCCCTTAGCGGGAGGGCCGCTTGATGAGCAGTTCTTC; cdr3_aa: CASSLTPLAGGPLDEQFF
j_call: TRBJ2-1; cdr3_length: 13; v_call: TRBV27; clone_size: few; d_call: NA; cdr3_nt: TGTGCCAGCAGTCCCTCGGGGATCGGTGAGCAGTTCTTC; cdr3_aa: CASSPSGIGEQFF
j_call: TRBJ2-1; cdr3_length: 17; v_call: TRBV5-1; clone_size: NA; d_call: TRBD2; cdr3_nt: TGCGCCAGCAGCCTGCAAGCGGGAGGCCTTGTAAAAAATGAGCAGTTCTTC; cdr3_aa: CASSLQAGGLVKNEQFF
j_call: TRBJ2-5; cdr3_length: 17; v_call: TRBV5-1; clone_size: many; d_call: NA; cdr3_nt: TGCGCCAGCAGCTTGGGTGGGGTGAGCGTAATCCAAGAGACCCAGTACTTC; cdr3_aa: CASSLGGVSVIQETQYF
j_call: TRBJ2-1; cdr3_length: 16; v_call: TRBV7-3; clone_size: many; d_call: TRBD2; cdr3_nt: TGTGCCAGCAGTTTAACGGGGGGGGGTTCCTACAATGAGCAGTTCTTC; cdr3_aa: CASSLTGGGSYNEQFF
j_call: TRBJ2-7; cdr3_length: 15; v_call: TRBV20-1; clone_size: few; d_call: NA; cdr3_nt: TGCAGTGCTAGAGGTGAGAAGGGCCTCACCTACGAGCAGTACTTC; cdr3_aa: CSARGEKGLTYEQYF
j_call: TRBJ2-7; cdr3_length: 14; v_call: TRBV27; clone_size: NA; d_call: NA; cdr3_nt: TGTGCCAGCTTCGACAGACCCCTCTCCTACGAGCAGTACTTT; cdr3_aa: CASFDRPLSYEQYF
j_call: TRBJ2-1; cdr3_length: 16; v_call: TRBV3-1; clone_size: few; d_call: NA; cdr3_nt: TGTGCCAGCAGCCAAGCGGTAATGTCCCTGTACAATGAGCAGTTCTTC; cdr3_aa: CASSQAVMSLYNEQFF
j_call: TRBJ2-5; cdr3_length: 17; v_call: TRBV7-2; clone_size: few; d_call: TRBD2; cdr3_nt: TGTGCCAGCAGCTTGCGGCTAGCGGGGGGGCCCCAAGAGACCCAGTACTTC; cdr3_aa: CASSLRLAGGPQETQYF
j_call: TRBJ2-1; cdr3_length: 12; v_call: TRBV30; clone_size: NA; d_call: NA; cdr3_nt: TGTGCCTGGAGTAATGGAGGCAATGAGCAGTTCTTC; cdr3_aa: CAWSNGGNEQFF
j_call: TRBJ2-1; cdr3_length: 16; v_call: TRBV6-2/TRBV6-3; clone_size: few; d_call: TRBD2; cdr3_nt: TGTGCCAGCAGGGATGGAACTAGCGGGCGATACAATGAGCAGTTCTTC; cdr3_aa: CASRDGTSGRYNEQFF
j_call: TRBJ2-3; cdr3_length: 17; v_call: TRBV6-5; clone_size: few; d_call: NA; cdr3_nt: TGTGCCAGCAGTTACCAGAGTTATGGGTACCTCACAGATACGCAGTATTTT; cdr3_aa: CASSYQSYGYLTDTQYF
j_call: TRBJ2-1; cdr3_length: 16; v_call: TRBV6-5; clone_size: few; d_call: TRBD2; cdr3_nt: TGTGCCAGCAGTTACTCCTGGGAGGGAAGGTCCAATGAGCAGTTCTTC; cdr3_aa: CASSYSWEGRSNEQFF
j_call: TRBJ1-2; cdr3_length: 13; v_call: TRBV12-3/TRBV12-4; clone_size: few; d_call: NA; cdr3_nt: TGTACCAGCACCTTACCTTCGGACAGAAGCTACACCTTC; cdr3_aa: CTSTLPSDRSYTF
j_call: TRBJ2-1; cdr3_length: 16; v_call: TRBV20-1; clone_size: NA; d_call: TRBD2; cdr3_nt: TGCAGTGCTAGAGATCCCGAGCGGGGAGATTGGAATGAGCAGTTCTTC; cdr3_aa: CSARDPERGDWNEQFF
j_call: TRBJ2-6; cdr3_length: 17; v_call: TRBV12-3/TRBV12-4; clone_size: few; d_call: NA; cdr3_nt: TGTGCCAGCAGCCGAAAAGAGACAGTCTCTGGGGCCAACGTCCTGACTTTC; cdr3_aa: CASSRKETVSGANVLTF
j_call: TRBJ1-2; cdr3_length: 16; v_call: TRBV6-6; clone_size: NA; d_call: NA; cdr3_nt: TGTGCCAGCGGGGGCGGGGCAGGGCTTACCTTATATGGCTACACCTTC; cdr3_aa: CASGGGAGLTLYGYTF
j_call: TRBJ2-1; cdr3_length: 11; v_call: TRBV20-1; clone_size: few; d_call: NA; cdr3_nt: TGCAGTCCGGCGCGTCACCCGATGCAGTTCTTC; cdr3_aa: CSPARHPMQFF
j_call: TRBJ2-7; cdr3_length: 11; v_call: TRBV5-1; clone_size: NA; d_call: NA; cdr3_nt: TGCGCCAGCAACCGAGAAGGGAAGCAGTACTTC; cdr3_aa: CASNREGKQYF
j_call: TRBJ2-3; cdr3_length: 12; v_call: TRBV30; clone_size: NA; d_call: NA; cdr3_nt: TGTGCCTGGTCATCCGGGGCAGATACGCAGTATTTT; cdr3_aa: CAWSSGADTQYF
j_call: TRBJ1-2; cdr3_length: 14; v_call: TRBV7-9; clone_size: few; d_call: NA; cdr3_nt: TGTGCCAGCACCTTAGAGACGGAAACTTATGGCTACACCTTC; cdr3_aa: CASTLETETYGYTF
j_call: TRBJ2-1; cdr3_length: 15; v_call: TRBV6-5; clone_size: many; d_call: NA; cdr3_nt: TGTGCCAGCAGCCCGACGGCGAGCTCCTACAATGAGCAGTTCTTC; cdr3_aa: CASSPTASSYNEQFF
j_call: TRBJ2-6; cdr3_length: 14; v_call: TRBV10-3; clone_size: many; d_call: NA; cdr3_nt: TGTGCCATCAGTGAAGCGTCAGGGGCCAACGTCCTGACTTTC; cdr3_aa: CAISEASGANVLTF
j_call: TRBJ2-7; cdr3_length: 15; v_call: TRBV15; clone_size: NA; d_call: TRBD2; cdr3_nt: TGTGCCACCAGCAGAGCGAGGGAGGGACCCTACGAGCAGTACTTC; cdr3_aa: CATSRAREGPYEQYF
j_call: TRBJ1-1; cdr3_length: 13; v_call: TRBV9; clone_size: few; d_call: NA; cdr3_nt: TGTGCCAGCAGCGTAGACACCCACACTGAAGCTTTCTTT; cdr3_aa: CASSVDTHTEAFF
j_call: TRBJ2-5; cdr3_length: 15; v_call: TRBV6-5; clone_size: NA; d_call: NA; cdr3_nt: TGTGCCAGCAGTTACACTGGCTTCCAAGAAGAGACCCAGTACTTC; cdr3_aa: CASSYTGFQEETQYF
j_call: TRBJ2-3; cdr3_length: 14; v_call: TRBV30; clone_size: NA; d_call: TRBD2; cdr3_nt: TGTGCCTGGAGACGGGGGGGAAGCACAGATACGCAGTATTTT; cdr3_aa: CAWRRGGSTDTQYF
j_call: TRBJ1-4; cdr3_length: 15; v_call: TRBV12-3/TRBV12-4; clone_size: few; d_call: NA; cdr3_nt: TGTGCCAGCAGTTTAGCCGGCAGATTAGGTGAAAAACTGTTTTTT; cdr3_aa: CASSLAGRLGEKLFF
j_call: TRBJ2-6; cdr3_length: 16; v_call: TRBV5-6; clone_size: NA; d_call: NA; cdr3_nt: TGTGCCAGCAGCTTGGGGTCAATCCCTGGGGCCAACGTCCTGACTTTC; cdr3_aa: CASSLGSIPGANVLTF
j_call: TRBJ2-1; cdr3_length: 15; v_call: TRBV5-1; clone_size: NA; d_call: TRBD2; cdr3_nt: TGCGCCAGCAGCCACGGGACTACCTTATACAATGAGCAGTTCTTC; cdr3_aa: CASSHGTTLYNEQFF
j_call: TRBJ2-3; cdr3_length: 16; v_call: TRBV5-1; clone_size: few; d_call: TRBD2; cdr3_nt: TGCGCCAGCAGCTTGAGGCCTAGCGGGAGTACAGATACGCAGTATTTT; cdr3_aa: CASSLRPSGSTDTQYF
j_call: TRBJ2-1; cdr3_length: 14; v_call: TRBV6-2/TRBV6-3; clone_size: NA; d_call: NA; cdr3_nt: TGTGCCAGCATTCGCGACAGGAGGAGGAATGAGCAGTTCTTC; cdr3_aa: CASIRDRRRNEQFF
j_call: TRBJ1-5; cdr3_length: 12; v_call: TRBV4-1; clone_size: many; d_call: NA; cdr3_nt: TGCGCCAGCAGCCAATCGGGCCAGCCCCAGCATTTT; cdr3_aa: CASSQSGQPQHF
j_call: TRBJ2-3; cdr3_length: 18; v_call: TRBV9; clone_size: NA; d_call: TRBD2; cdr3_nt: TGTGCCAGCAGCGTCGGGACTAGCGGAACCTCTAGCACAGATACGCAGTATTTT; cdr3_aa: CASSVGTSGTSSTDTQYF
j_call: TRBJ1-1; cdr3_length: 12; v_call: TRBV20-1; clone_size: once; d_call: NA; cdr3_nt: TGCAGTGCTGAGGGGGGGCGCACTGAAGCTTTCTTT; cdr3_aa: CSAEGGRTEAFF
j_call: TRBJ2-4; cdr3_length: 17; v_call: TRBV7-9; clone_size: few; d_call: TRBD2; cdr3_nt: TGTGCCAGCAGCCTCCACGGGACTAGCGGATATTCGGAGGAGCAGTACTTC; cdr3_aa: CASSLHGTSGYSEEQYF
j_call: TRBJ2-3; cdr3_length: 16; v_call: TRBV20-1; clone_size: NA; d_call: TRBD2; cdr3_nt: TGCAGTGCTAGAGATGATAGCGGGACTAGCATAGATACGCAGTATTTT; cdr3_aa: CSARDDSGTSIDTQYF
j_call: TRBJ2-7; cdr3_length: 12; v_call: TRBV6-1; clone_size: NA; d_call: NA; cdr3_nt: TGTGCCAGCGGGGGGGGGCACTACGAGCAGTACTTC; cdr3_aa: CASGGGHYEQYF
j_call: TRBJ2-5; cdr3_length: 14; v_call: TRBV5-1; clone_size: NA; d_call: NA; cdr3_nt: TGCGCCAGCAGCCCCAGGGTGGGCCAAGAGACCCAGTACTTC; cdr3_aa: CASSPRVGQETQYF
j_call: TRBJ1-5; cdr3_length: 15; v_call: TRBV20-1; clone_size: NA; d_call: NA; cdr3_nt: TGCAGTGCTAGAGTGGGTGATTATGGCAATCAGCCCCAGCATTTT; cdr3_aa: CSARVGDYGNQPQHF
j_call: TRBJ1-1; cdr3_length: 16; v_call: TRBV21-1; clone_size: once; d_call: NA; cdr3_nt: TGTGCCAGCAGCAAAGGTCCAGCTAGGATGAACACTGAAGCTTTCTTT; cdr3_aa: CASSKGPARMNTEAFF
j_call: TRBJ1-2; cdr3_length: 14; v_call: TRBV7-9; clone_size: NA; d_call: TRBD1; cdr3_nt: TGTGCCAGCAGCGAGACAGGGGGCGCCGGTGGCTGCACCTTC; cdr3_aa: CASSETGGAGGCTF
j_call: TRBJ2-5; cdr3_length: 13; v_call: TRBV5-1; clone_size: many; d_call: NA; cdr3_nt: TGTGCCAGCAGTTCTGGCCACCAAGAGACCCAGTACTTC; cdr3_aa: CASSSGHQETQYF